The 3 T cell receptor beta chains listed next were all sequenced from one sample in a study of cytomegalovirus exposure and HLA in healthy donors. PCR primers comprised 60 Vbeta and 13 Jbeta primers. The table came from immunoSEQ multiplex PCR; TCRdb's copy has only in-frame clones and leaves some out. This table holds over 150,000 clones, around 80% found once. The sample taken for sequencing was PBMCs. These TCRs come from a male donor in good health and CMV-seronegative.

Written as DNA, the CDR3 is TGTGCCAGTAGTACTGGGGACAGCCCTTCCTACGAGCAGTACTTC. It specifies CASSTGDSPSYEQYF. The chain is built from TRBV19 and TRBJ2-7; 7 bases line up with TRBD1. Germline-derived CDR1 and CDR2 are LNHDA and SQIVND (reference sequence). V lost 4 bases and J lost 1; bases outside the gene matches: 7. This CDR3 region has 15 residues.

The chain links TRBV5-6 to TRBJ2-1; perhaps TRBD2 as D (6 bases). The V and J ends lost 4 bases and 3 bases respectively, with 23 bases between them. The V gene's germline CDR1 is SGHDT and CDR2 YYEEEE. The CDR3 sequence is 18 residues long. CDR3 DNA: TGTGCCAGCAGCCAAAGGGGTAGCGGAGGGCTAAACTACAATGAGCAGTTCTTC. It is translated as CASSQRGSGGLNYNEQFF.

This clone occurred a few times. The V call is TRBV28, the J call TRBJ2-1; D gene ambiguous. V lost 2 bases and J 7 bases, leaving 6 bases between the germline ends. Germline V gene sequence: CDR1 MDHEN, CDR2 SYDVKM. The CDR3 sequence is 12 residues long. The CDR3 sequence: CASSLVRNEQFF. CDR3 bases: TGTGCCAGCAGTTTAGTGCGGAATGAGCAGTTCTTC.